A selection of T cell receptor beta chains follows, all from one sample in a study of cytomegalovirus exposure and HLA in healthy donors. Method: immunoSEQ multiplex PCR; TCRdb's copy keeps in-frame clones and lacks some. The table lists tens of thousands of clones, approximately 68% of them singletons. Sequencing was performed on PBMCs. The receptors here all came from a man aged 25-40 years in good health and CMV-seronegative. CDR3s include the opening cysteine and the closing phenylalanine or tryptophan. The D gene is left open where the match is weak. Size is stated for part of the rows, as once, few or many counts, or as a class when the clone is expanded.

>TRBD1|.|14|TRBV7-2|TRBJ2-1
CASSLTGRAGEQFF
TGTGCCAGCAGCTTGACAGGGCGGGCGGGTGAGCAGTTCTTC
>TRBD1|few|13|TRBV6-5|TRBJ1-1
CASSSGQATEAFF
TGTGCCAGCAGCTCAGGACAGGCCACTGAAGCTTTCTTT
>TRBD1|.|12|TRBV29-1|TRBJ1-1
CSDTGGYTEAFF
TGCAGCGACACAGGGGGCTACACTGAAGCTTTCTTT
>.|few|14|TRBV5-1|TRBJ1-1
CASSLWEGDTEAFF
TGCGCCAGCAGCTTGTGGGAGGGGGACACTGAAGCTTTCTTT
>TRBD1|.|15|TRBV10-1|TRBJ2-3
CASSEGQTSTDTQYF
TGCGCCAGCAGCGAGGGACAGACTAGCACAGATACGCAGTATTTT
>TRBD2|.|16|TRBV30|TRBJ2-1
CAWSEVGRAFRNEQFF
TGTGCCTGGAGTGAGGTCGGGAGGGCCTTTAGGAATGAGCAGTTCTTC
>.|.|15|TRBV21-1|TRBJ2-7
CASSKTEHTSSEQYF
TGTGCCAGCAGCAAAACGGAGCACACCAGCTCCGAGCAGTACTTC
>TRBD2|.|15|TRBV7-8|TRBJ2-3
CASRTTSGGTDTQYF
TGTGCCAGCAGAACAACTAGCGGGGGCACAGATACGCAGTATTTT
>.|few|13|TRBV6-5|TRBJ1-1
CASSYFGDTEAFF
TGTGCCAGCAGTTATTTCGGGGACACTGAAGCTTTCTTT
>TRBD1|.|16|TRBV18|TRBJ1-2
CASSEMGTGDPYGYTF
TGTGCCAGCTCCGAGATGGGGACAGGGGATCCCTATGGCTACACCTTC
>.|.|14|TRBV5-1|TRBJ1-3
CASRLGEAGNTIYF
TGCGCCAGCAGATTGGGGGAGGCTGGAAACACCATATATTTT
>TRBD1|.|14|TRBV29-1|TRBJ2-7
CGTMGQGSSYEQYF
TGCGGCACCATGGGACAGGGGAGCTCCTACGAGCAGTACTTC
>.|once|11|TRBV30|TRBJ1-2
CAWSTGGGYTF
TGTGCCTGGAGTACGGGGGGAGGCTACACCTTC
>TRBD1|few|16|TRBV7-8|TRBJ2-1
CASSPRPGQGLYEQFF
TGTGCCAGCAGCCCCCGGCCCGGACAGGGGCTCTATGAGCAGTTCTTC
>TRBD1|.|18|TRBV9|TRBJ1-1
CASSPETGTALLNTEAFF
TGTGCCAGCAGCCCAGAAACCGGGACAGCTCTCCTGAACACTGAAGCTTTCTTT